The 9 T cell receptor beta chains listed next were all sequenced from one sample in a study of T cell clonotyping in hematopoietic cell transplantation. As to time point: recipient sample about 28 days before transplant, after cytoreduction. The assay was immunoSEQ multiplex PCR, and TCRdb's table has in-frame clones only and misses some. The sample includes approximately 9,000 clones, roughly 84% seen only once; the top ten take about 33%. Sequenced here: peripheral blood mononuclear cells, sampled before stem cell transplant. These TCRs come from a man aged 60 to 75 with acute myeloid leukemia. Some clones in this sample may be carry-over from other donors' samples.

This clone was seen more than once but under ten times. The rearrangement links TRBV5-4 to TRBJ2-7; 7 bases match TRBD2. The germline V gene encodes CDR1 SGHNT and CDR2 YYREEE (reference sequence). The CDR3 loop spans 13 amino acids. V trimming: 10 bases; J trimming: 0 bases; junction bases outside the gene matches: 7. The CDR3 region is CACTGGISYEQYF. CDR3 in DNA: TGTGCCTGTACGGGGGGAATCTCCTACGAGCAGTACTTC.

This sequence joins TRBV6-1 and TRBJ1-5; D not certain. V lost 0 bases and J lost 6, with 15 bases in between. Germline V gene sequence: CDR1 MNHNS, CDR2 SASEGT. The CDR3 sequence is 16 residues long. Here the CDR3 reads CASSEALDRPGQPQHF. The CDR3, as DNA: TGTGCCAGCAGTGAAGCGCTGGACCGGCCAGGTCAGCCCCAGCATTTT.

This clone was seen a single time. This chain links TRBV7-9 with TRBJ2-7; 7 nucleotides line up with TRBD2. V lost 1 base, J lost 2 bases, and 5 bases stayed unmatched. There are 15 residues in the CDR3. Germline CDR1 and CDR2: SEHNR and FQNEAQ (reference sequence). CDR3 amino acids: CASSLGTGGPYEQYF. The CDR3, as DNA: TGTGCCAGCAGCTTAGGGACGGGGGGACCCTACGAGCAGTACTTC.

The CDR3 sequence: CAWTTGGNTIYF. The CDR3 DNA reads TGTGCCTGGACGACAGGGGGGAACACCATATATTTT. This rearrangement joins TRBV30 to TRBJ1-3; 9 bases are shared with TRBD1. The V segment lost 4 bases and the J segment 7 bases; nucleotides outside the gene matches: 2. In germline, CDR1 is GTSNPN, CDR2 SVGIG (reference sequence). The CDR3 covers 12 residues.

J is TRBJ1-1 and V is TRBV30, with 8 bases aligning to TRBD1. The trim removed 3 bases at V and 7 bases at J, leaving 13 bases unmatched. CDR1 GTSNPN and CDR2 SVGIG come from the germline V gene (reference sequence). This CDR3 is built from 15 residues. The CDR3 DNA sequence: TGTGCCTGGAGAAGGGGCAGGGGGCATGAGAATGAAGCTTTCTTT. The encoded protein is CAWRRGRGHENEAFF.

This clone was counted only a few times. The chain carries TRBV29-1 and TRBJ2-2; TRBD1 matches at 8 bases. J was trimmed by 6 bases and V by 5 bases; bases with no gene match: 5. CDR3 length: 13 amino acids. Germline V CDR1 and CDR2: SQVTM, ANQGSEA. CDR3 nucleotide sequence: TGCAGCGTTTTGGACAGGGTCCCCGGGGAGCTGTTTTTT. Protein: CSVLDRVPGELFF.

The chain couples TRBV4-1 to TRBJ2-3; 13 nucleotides align to TRBD2. CDR3 length: 17 amino acids. Unmatched junction bases numbered 7, after V lost 3 bases and J lost 4 bases. CDR1 is MGHRA and CDR2 is YSYEKL in the germline V gene. The CDR3 region is CASSQELAGGPADTQYF. DNA of the CDR3: TGCGCCAGCAGCCAGGAACTAGCGGGGGGGCCGGCAGATACGCAGTATTTT.

This clone was detected a few times. The V call is TRBV7-3, the J call TRBJ2-2; no clear D. V was trimmed by 3 bases and J by 4 bases, leaving 9 bases between them. This CDR3 is 14 amino acids long. Germline-derived CDR1 and CDR2 are SGHTA and FQGTGA. CDR3 in amino acids: CASSLGQATGELFF. CDR3 nucleotides: TGTGCCAGCAGCTTGGGCCAGGCCACCGGGGAGCTGTTTTTT.

The chain links TRBV14 to TRBJ1-2, with a possible D match to TRBD1 (6 bases). The CDR3 has 15 amino acids. From germline, CDR1 is SGHDN and CDR2 FVKESK. V was trimmed by 0 bases and J by 8 bases, leaving 16 bases between them. The CDR3, as DNA: TGTGCCAGCAGCCAAGACCGCGGGGGGCCGAGGGGCTACACCTTC. Residues: CASSQDRGGPRGYTF.